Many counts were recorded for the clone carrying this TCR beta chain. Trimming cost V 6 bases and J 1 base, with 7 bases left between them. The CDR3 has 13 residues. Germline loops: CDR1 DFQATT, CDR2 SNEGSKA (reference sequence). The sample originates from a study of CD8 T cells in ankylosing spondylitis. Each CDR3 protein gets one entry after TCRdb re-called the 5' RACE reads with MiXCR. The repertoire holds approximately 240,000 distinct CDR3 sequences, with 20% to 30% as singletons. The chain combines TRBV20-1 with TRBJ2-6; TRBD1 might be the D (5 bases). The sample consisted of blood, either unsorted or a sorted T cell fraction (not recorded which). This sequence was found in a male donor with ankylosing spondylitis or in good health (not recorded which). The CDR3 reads CSARVSGANVLTF. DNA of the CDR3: TGCAGTGCCAGGGTATCTGGGGCCAACGTCCTGACTTTC.